The 18 T cell receptor beta chains given below trace back to one sample, sequenced in a study of early T cells in non-severe SARS-CoV-2 infection. MiXCR, applied by TCRdb to the 5' RACE reads, yields one record per CDR3 protein. The sample records about 80,000 distinct CDR3 sequences, around 10% being singletons. This specimen was whole blood, taken at baseline. The origin of the receptors is an adult who was a healthcare worker with PCR-confirmed SARS-CoV-2 infection or an uninfected control (not recorded which). The donor label of this sample is uncertain.

The rearrangement links TRBV20-1 to TRBJ2-7; 12 nucleotides match TRBD1. The CDR3 is 15 amino acids. CDR1 is DFQATT and CDR2 is SNEGSKA in the germline V gene (reference sequence). V gave up 6 bases and J gave up 4 bases; unmatched junction bases: 10. The CDR3: CSARNRDRGPYEQYF. The CDR3 bases are TGCAGTGCGCGAAACCGGGACAGGGGGCCGTACGAGCAGTACTTC.

This clonotype was seen a few times. The chain is built from TRBV7-9 and TRBJ2-5, with D possibly being TRBD2 (6 bases). There are 15 residues in the CDR3. Trimming cost V 4 bases and J 7 bases, with 19 bases left between them. Germline CDR1 and CDR2: SEHNR and FQNEAQ (reference sequence). DNA of the CDR3: TGTGCCAGCAGCTCCACCGGGGGACCCTGGTGGACCCAGTACTTC. It specifies CASSSTGGPWWTQYF.

The chain links TRBV21-1 to TRBJ1-5; the DNA was not used to check the table's D call, TRBD1. TRBV21-1 is an annotated pseudogene. This CDR3 region has 14 residues. The CDR3 region has the DNA TGTGCCAGCCTGGGGCTCGTCAGCAATCAGCCCCAGCATTTT. It is translated as CASLGLVSNQPQHF.

This clonotype has more than one count but fewer than ten. The CDR3 spells CASSLGQSNYGYTF. The CDR3, as DNA: TGTGCCAGCAGCCTGGGACAGTCTAACTATGGCTACACCTTC. V gene TRBV3-1 combines with J gene TRBJ1-2; 7 nucleotides match TRBD1. Germline V gene lookup returns CDR1 LGHDT and CDR2 YNNKEL (reference sequence). The CDR3 length is 14 residues. The ends lost 4 bases at V and 0 bases at J; junction bases unmatched: 2.

The V call is TRBV2, the J call TRBJ2-7, with TRBD2 matching 12 bases. This CDR3 is built from 15 residues. The ends lost 6 bases at V and 8 bases at J; junction bases unmatched: 11. Germline CDR1 and CDR2: SNHLY and FYNNEI. CDR3 sequence: CASRSTTSGSGKQYF. The CDR3 region has the DNA TGTGCCAGCAGATCGACGACTAGCGGGAGTGGGAAGCAGTACTTC. Based on the CDR3 plus reference TRBV2 and TRBJ2-7, the full variable domain is EPEVTQTPSHQVTQMGQEVILRCVPISNHLYFYWYRQILGQKVEFLVSFYNNEISEKSEIFDDQFSVERPDGSNFTLKIRSTKLEDSAMYFCASRSTTSGSGKQYFGPGTRLTVT.

CDR3 in amino acids: CSALGRETTDTQYF. In DNA, the CDR3 is TGCAGTGCCCTAGGGAGGGAGACGACAGATACGCAGTATTTT. The genes are TRBV20-1 and TRBJ2-3, with 7 positions matching TRBD2. Per the germline V gene, CDR1 is DFQATT and CDR2 is SNEGSKA (reference sequence). The CDR3 runs to 14 residues. Trimming cost V 6 bases and J 3 bases; bases outside gene matches: 9.

The chain uses TRBV18 and TRBJ2-5, with no clear D. Trimming took off 1 base at V and 0 bases at J, with 3 bases between the two ends. CDR1 and CDR2 (germline): KGHSH, LQKENI. The CDR3 loop spans 13 amino acids. CDR3 in amino acids: CASSPRHQETQYF. In DNA form, the CDR3 reads TGTGCCAGCTCACCACGGCACCAAGAGACCCAGTACTTC.

The chain uses TRBV27 and TRBJ1-2; a weak D match, TRBD1 (6 bases). The CDR3 has 15 residues. Per germline, CDR1 MNHEY and CDR2 SMNVEV (reference sequence). Trimming shortened V by 5 bases and J by 4 bases, and 17 bases separated the two germline ends. This CDR3 reads CASSPRGPGPYGYTF. The CDR3 DNA is TGTGCCAGCAGTCCCAGGGGACCTGGGCCCTATGGCTACACCTTC.

This chain uses TRBV19 with TRBJ2-2, with D perhaps given as TRBD1 or TRBD2 (5 bases each). The CDR3 is made up of 14 amino acids. V was cut by 3 bases and J by 4 bases, with 9 bases left in between. Germline-derived CDR1 and CDR2 are LNHDA and SQIVND (reference sequence). CDR3 amino acids: CASSIGGSTGELFF. In DNA, the CDR3 is TGTGCCAGTAGTATTGGGGGAAGCACCGGGGAGCTGTTTTTT.

In its sample, this clonotype was seen a few times. The chain combines TRBV2 with TRBJ1-1; 7 positions agree with TRBD1. CDR1 and CDR2 from the germline V gene are SNHLY and FYNNEI. This CDR3 spans 14 amino acids. J lost 4 bases, V lost 11 bases, and 13 bases had no gene match. CDR3 sequence reads: CASSAGGFGTEAFF. The CDR3 DNA sequence: TGTGCCTCTTCGGCAGGGGGATTTGGCACTGAAGCTTTCTTT.

This clonotype came up many times. This chain joins TRBV9 and TRBJ2-1; D possibly corresponds to TRBD1 (5 bases). Trimming removed 3 bases at V and 14 bases at J, with 15 bases between. The CDR3 has 12 amino acids. Germline loops: CDR1 SGDLS, CDR2 YYNGEE. The CDR3 spells CASSGLTDVEFF. CDR3 DNA sequence: TGTGCCAGCAGCGGATTGACAGACGTGGAGTTCTTC.

The table lists this clonotype with a few counts. V usage is TRBV6-2 or TRBV6-3 and J usage is TRBJ2-7; 8 bases are a match to TRBD1. The CDR3 sequence is 13 residues long. Germline trimming cut 4 bases from V and 3 bases from J; bases unmatched to any gene: 2. Germline V gene lookup returns CDR1 MNHEY and CDR2 SVGEGT. The CDR3 loop is CASSWDRNYEQYF. The DNA for the CDR3 is TGTGCCAGCAGTTGGGACAGGAACTACGAGCAGTACTTC.

This clonotype was picked up a small number of times. The J gene is TRBJ2-2, the V gene TRBV2; no clear D gene. V gave up 8 bases and J gave up 5 bases, with 9 bases separating them. CDR1 is SNHLY and CDR2 is FYNNEI in the germline V gene. The CDR3 length is 12 residues. The CDR3 nucleotides are TGTGCCAGCGATCTCCCTACCGGGGAGCTGTTTTTT. Its translation is CASDLPTGELFF.

The chain carries TRBV19 and TRBJ1-2; D may be TRBD1 (6 bases). CDR3 length: 14 residues. V shed 5 bases and J shed 8 bases, with 18 bases lying between them. Germline CDR1 is LNHDA and CDR2 is SQIVND (reference sequence). The CDR3: CASSVGDTSTGYTF. In DNA, the CDR3 is TGTGCCAGTAGTGTAGGGGACACCTCCACCGGCTACACCTTC.

This clonotype occurred a few times. This sequence joins TRBV12-3 or TRBV12-4 and TRBJ1-1; D gene uncertain. This CDR3 is 14 amino acids long. The germline V and J ends were trimmed by 6 bases and 0 bases, with 11 bases remaining between them. As DNA, the CDR3 is TGTGCCAGCAGGTATGGAGGCATGAACACTGAAGCTTTCTTT. Translating gives CASRYGGMNTEAFF.

The chain combines TRBV5-6 with TRBJ1-1, with D unclear. CDR3 length equals 12 residues. Germline values: CDR1 SGHDT, CDR2 YYEEEE. V was trimmed by 2 bases and J by 7 bases, leaving 9 bases between them. In DNA form, the CDR3 reads TGTGCCAGCAGCTTTGGCCGTTATGAAGCTTTCTTT. This sequence encodes CASSFGRYEAFF.

This clonotype was seen ten or more times. The CDR3 reads CASSQEASTGGTFNYGYTF. The CDR3, as DNA: TGCGCCAGCAGCCAAGAGGCCTCGACAGGGGGCACATTTAACTATGGCTACACCTTC. The V call is TRBV4-3, the J call TRBJ1-2, with 10 positions matching TRBD1. From germline, CDR1 is LGHNA and CDR2 YSLEER. V shed 0 bases, J shed 1 base, and the junction held 11 bases outside the gene matches. The CDR3 runs 19 residues.

This clonotype was recorded a few times. The chain's CDR3 is CASSELAGGYNEQFF. CDR3 DNA sequence: TGCGCCAGCAGTGAACTAGCGGGAGGGTACAATGAGCAGTTCTTC. J is TRBJ2-1 and V is TRBV10-1; 13 bases line up with TRBD2. CDR3 size: 15 residues. V dropped 3 bases and J dropped 4; count of bases not matched to a gene: 0. Germline V gene lookup returns CDR1 WNHNN and CDR2 SYGVQD (reference sequence).